This TCR beta chain was recorded in a study of T cells after yellow fever vaccination. About the research overall: Low-cell-number fractions underwent preparation using SMART-Seq v4 Ultra Low Input.

The CDR3 runs to 14 residues. The ends were cut back, 5 bases at V and 4 bases at J, with 11 bases in the middle. Germline-derived CDR1 and CDR2 are SGHTA and FQGNSA. One entry per CDR3 protein, called by TCRdb with MiXCR from the 5' RACE reads. The table has under 300,000 distinct CDR3 sequences, less than 8.5% seen once. Study-wide points: It was a weaker secondary response, yet one that peaked faster, at day 5 versus 15. Contaminating bulk clonotypes could be abundant in FACS-sorted repertoires. A large majority of primary-vaccination clones showed up again after the booster (around 95% CD4, 75% to 90% CD8).

This clonotype was seen more than once but under ten times. Its antigen remains unknown. The V and J genes are TRBV7-2 and TRBJ1-4; D ambiguous. The sample was CD4+ T cells sorted from PBMCs, taken 15 days after the yellow fever booster vaccination. The receptor's source is a man younger than 45 who received the YFV17D yellow fever vaccine. CDR3 in amino acids: CASSRAAVNEKLFF. Written as DNA, the CDR3 is TGTGCCAGCAGCCGGGCGGCAGTTAATGAAAAACTGTTTTTT.